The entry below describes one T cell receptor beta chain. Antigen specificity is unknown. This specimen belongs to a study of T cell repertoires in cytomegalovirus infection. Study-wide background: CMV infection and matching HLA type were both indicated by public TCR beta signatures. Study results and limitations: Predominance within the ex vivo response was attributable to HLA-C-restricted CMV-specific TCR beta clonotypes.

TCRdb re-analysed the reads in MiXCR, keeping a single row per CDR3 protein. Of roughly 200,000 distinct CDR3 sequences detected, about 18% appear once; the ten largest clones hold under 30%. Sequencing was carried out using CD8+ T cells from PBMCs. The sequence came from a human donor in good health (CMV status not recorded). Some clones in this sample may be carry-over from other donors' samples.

CDR3 in DNA: TGTGCCAGCAGCCCATCCCTTCGTGAGCAGTTCTTC. As protein: CASSPSLREQFF. The rearrangement links TRBV7-2 to TRBJ2-1, with D uncertain. The germline gives CDR1 SGHTA, CDR2 FQGNSA. This CDR3 contains 12 residues. The V end lost 5 bases, the J end lost 9 bases, and 11 bases lay between the germline ends.